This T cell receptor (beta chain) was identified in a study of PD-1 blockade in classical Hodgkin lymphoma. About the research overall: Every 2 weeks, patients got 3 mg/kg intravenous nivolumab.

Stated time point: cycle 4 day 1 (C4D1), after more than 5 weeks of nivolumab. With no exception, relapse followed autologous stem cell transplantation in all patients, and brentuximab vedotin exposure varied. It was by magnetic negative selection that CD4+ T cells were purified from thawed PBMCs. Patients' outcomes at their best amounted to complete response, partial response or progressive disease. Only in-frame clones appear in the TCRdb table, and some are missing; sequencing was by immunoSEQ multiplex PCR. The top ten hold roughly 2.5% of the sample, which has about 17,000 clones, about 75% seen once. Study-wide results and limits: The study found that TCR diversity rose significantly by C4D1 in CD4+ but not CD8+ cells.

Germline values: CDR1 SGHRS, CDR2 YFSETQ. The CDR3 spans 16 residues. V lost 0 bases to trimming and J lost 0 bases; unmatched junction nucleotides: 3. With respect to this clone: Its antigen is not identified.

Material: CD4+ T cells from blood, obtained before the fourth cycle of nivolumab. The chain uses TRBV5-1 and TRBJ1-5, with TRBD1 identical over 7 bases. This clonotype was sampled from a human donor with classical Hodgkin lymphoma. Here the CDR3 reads CASSLGDSHSNQPQHF. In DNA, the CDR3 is TGCGCCAGCAGCTTGGGGGACAGCCATAGCAATCAGCCCCAGCATTTT.